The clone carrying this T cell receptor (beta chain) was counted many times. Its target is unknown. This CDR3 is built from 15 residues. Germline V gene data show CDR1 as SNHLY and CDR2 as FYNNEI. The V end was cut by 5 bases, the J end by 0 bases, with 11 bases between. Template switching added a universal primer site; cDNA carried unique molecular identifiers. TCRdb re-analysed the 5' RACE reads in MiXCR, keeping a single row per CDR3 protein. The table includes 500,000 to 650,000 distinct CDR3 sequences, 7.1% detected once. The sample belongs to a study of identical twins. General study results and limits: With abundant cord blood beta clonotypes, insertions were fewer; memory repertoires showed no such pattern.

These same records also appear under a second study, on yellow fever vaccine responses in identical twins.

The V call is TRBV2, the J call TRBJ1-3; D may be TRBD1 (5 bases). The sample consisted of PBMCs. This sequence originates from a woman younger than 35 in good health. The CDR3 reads CASSRDDDSGNTIYF. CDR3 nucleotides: TGTGCCAGCAGTCGGGACGACGACTCTGGAAACACCATATATTTT.